The clone carrying this T cell receptor beta chain was seen at least ten times. Researchers barred patients who had uncontrolled infection, other autoimmune disease, pregnancy or lactation. TCR beta CDR3 regions were amplified from RNA. Researchers ran a first-round RT-PCR on the TCR CDR3 using the HTBI primer set. A single record per CDR3 protein comes from TCRdb applying MiXCR to the multiplex PCR reads. The table lists about 410,000 distinct CDR3 sequences, over 12% of them singletons. Germline V lookup: CDR1 MNHEY, CDR2 SMNVEV (reference sequence). Trimming pared 0 bases from V and 5 bases from J, leaving 11 bases between. The CDR3 loop spans 14 amino acids. This sample stems from a study of T cells in Graves' hyperthyroidism and ophthalmopathy.

The V and J genes are TRBV27 and TRBJ2-7, with no clear D. The sequenced material came from blood. The source of this sequence is a man between 18 and 29 years old with Graves' ophthalmopathy. The CDR3 coding sequence is TGTGCCAGCAGTTTATCGGACCGAGGCCACGAGCAGTACTTC. Translating gives CASSLSDRGHEQYF.